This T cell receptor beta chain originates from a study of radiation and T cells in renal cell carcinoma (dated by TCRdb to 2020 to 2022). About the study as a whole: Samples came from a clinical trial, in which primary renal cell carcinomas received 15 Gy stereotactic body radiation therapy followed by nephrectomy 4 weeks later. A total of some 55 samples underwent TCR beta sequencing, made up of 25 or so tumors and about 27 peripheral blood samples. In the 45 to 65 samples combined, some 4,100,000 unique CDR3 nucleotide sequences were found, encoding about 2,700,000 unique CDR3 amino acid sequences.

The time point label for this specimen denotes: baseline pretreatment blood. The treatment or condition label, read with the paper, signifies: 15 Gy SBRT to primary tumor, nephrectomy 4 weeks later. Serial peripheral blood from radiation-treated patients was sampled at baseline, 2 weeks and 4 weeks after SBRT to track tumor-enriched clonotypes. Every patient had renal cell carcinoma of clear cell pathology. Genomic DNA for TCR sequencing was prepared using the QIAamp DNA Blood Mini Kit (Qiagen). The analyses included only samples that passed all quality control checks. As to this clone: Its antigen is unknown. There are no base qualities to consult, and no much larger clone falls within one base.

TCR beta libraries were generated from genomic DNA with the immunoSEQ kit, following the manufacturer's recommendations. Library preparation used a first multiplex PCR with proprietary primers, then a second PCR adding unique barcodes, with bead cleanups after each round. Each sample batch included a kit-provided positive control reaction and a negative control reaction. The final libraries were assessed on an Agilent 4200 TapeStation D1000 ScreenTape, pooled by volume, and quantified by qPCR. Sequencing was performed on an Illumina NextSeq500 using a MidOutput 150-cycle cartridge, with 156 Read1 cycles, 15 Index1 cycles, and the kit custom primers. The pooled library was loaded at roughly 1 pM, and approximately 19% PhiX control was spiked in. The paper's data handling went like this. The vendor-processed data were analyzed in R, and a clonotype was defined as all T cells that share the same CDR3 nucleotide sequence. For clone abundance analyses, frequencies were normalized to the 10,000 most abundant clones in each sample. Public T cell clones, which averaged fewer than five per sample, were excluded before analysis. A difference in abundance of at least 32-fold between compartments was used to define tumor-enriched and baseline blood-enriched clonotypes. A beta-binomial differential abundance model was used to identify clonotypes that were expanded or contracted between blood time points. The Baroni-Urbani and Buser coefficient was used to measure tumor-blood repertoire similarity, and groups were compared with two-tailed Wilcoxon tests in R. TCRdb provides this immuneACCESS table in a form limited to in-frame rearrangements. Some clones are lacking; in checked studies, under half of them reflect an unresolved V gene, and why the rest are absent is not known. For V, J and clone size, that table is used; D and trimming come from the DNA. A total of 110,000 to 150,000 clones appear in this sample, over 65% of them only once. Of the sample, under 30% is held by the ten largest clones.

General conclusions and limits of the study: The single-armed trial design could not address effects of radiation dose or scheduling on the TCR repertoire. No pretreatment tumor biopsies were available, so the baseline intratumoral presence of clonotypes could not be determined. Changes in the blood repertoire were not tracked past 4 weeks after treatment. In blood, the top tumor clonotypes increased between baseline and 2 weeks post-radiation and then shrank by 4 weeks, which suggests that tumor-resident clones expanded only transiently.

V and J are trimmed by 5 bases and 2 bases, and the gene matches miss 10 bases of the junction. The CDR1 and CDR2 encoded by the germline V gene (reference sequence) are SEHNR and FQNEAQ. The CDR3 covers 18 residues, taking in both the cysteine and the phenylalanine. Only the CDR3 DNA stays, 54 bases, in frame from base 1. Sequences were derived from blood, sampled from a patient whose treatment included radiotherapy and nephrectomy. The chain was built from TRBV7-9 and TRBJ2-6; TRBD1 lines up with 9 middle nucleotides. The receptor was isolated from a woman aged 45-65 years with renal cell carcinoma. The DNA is TGTGCCAGCAGCGCACCGGGACAGGGTGAGGCTGGGGCCAACGTCCTGACTTTC. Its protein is CASSAPGQGEAGANVLTF.